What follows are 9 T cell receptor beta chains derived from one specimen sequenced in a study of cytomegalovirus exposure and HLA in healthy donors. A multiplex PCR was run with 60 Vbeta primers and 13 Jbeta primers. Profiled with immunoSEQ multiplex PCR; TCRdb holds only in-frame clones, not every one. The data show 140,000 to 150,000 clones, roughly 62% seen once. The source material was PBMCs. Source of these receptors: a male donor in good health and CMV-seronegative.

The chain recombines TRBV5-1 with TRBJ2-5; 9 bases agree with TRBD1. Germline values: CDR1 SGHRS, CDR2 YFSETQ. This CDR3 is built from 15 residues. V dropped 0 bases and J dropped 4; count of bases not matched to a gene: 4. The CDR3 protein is CASSLALDRGETQYF. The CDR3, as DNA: TGCGCCAGCAGCTTGGCGCTGGACAGGGGAGAGACCCAGTACTTC.

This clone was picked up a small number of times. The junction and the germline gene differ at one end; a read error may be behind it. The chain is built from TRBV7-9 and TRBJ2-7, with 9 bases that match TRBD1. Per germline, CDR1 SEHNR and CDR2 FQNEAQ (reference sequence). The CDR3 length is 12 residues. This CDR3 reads CSSSRQGGEQYF. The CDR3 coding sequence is TGTTCCAGCAGCCGACAGGGGGGCGAGCAGTACTTC. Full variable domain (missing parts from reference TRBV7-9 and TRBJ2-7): DTGVSQNPRHKITKRGQNVTFRCDPISEHNRLYWYRQTLGQGPEFLTYFQNEAQLEKSRLLSDRFSAERPKGSFSTLEIQRTEQGDSAMYLCSSSRQGGEQYFGPGTRLTVT.

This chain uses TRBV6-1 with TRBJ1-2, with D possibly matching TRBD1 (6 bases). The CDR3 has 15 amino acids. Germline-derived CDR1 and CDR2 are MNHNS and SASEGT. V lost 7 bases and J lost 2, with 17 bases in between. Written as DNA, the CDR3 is TGTGCCAGCATTTTGTCAGGGCAGGGGAACTATGGCTACACCTTC. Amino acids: CASILSGQGNYGYTF.

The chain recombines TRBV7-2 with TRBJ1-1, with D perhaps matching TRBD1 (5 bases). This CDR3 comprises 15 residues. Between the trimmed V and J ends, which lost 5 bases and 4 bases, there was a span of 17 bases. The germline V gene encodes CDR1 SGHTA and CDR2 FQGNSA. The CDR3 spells CASSPVWGGGTEAFF. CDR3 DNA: TGTGCCAGCAGCCCCGTCTGGGGGGGTGGCACTGAAGCTTTCTTT.

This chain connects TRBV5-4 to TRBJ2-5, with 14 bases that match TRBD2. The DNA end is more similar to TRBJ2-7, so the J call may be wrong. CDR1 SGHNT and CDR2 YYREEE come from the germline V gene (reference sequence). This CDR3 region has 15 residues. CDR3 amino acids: CASSLGLAGGPEQYF. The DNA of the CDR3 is TGTGCCAGCAGCTTGGGACTAGCGGGGGGGCCCGAGCAGTACTTC.

The CDR3 sequence: CASSSRVNQPQHF. In DNA, the CDR3 is TGTGCCAGCAGCTCCCGGGTCAATCAGCCCCAGCATTTT. V usage is TRBV7-2 and J usage is TRBJ1-5; D gene unclear. The CDR3 spans 13 residues. The V end was cut by 4 bases, the J end by 3 bases, with 7 bases between. In germline, CDR1 is SGHTA, CDR2 FQGNSA.

The CDR3 protein is CASSVAAQGEKLFF. In DNA form, the CDR3 reads TGTGCCAGCAGCGTAGCTGCCCAGGGTGAAAAACTGTTTTTT. This rearrangement joins TRBV9 to TRBJ1-4, with TRBD1 as a possible D gene (5 bases). The CDR3 loop spans 14 amino acids. CDR1 and CDR2 (germline): SGDLS, YYNGEE. V lost 0 bases and J lost 7, with 10 bases in between.

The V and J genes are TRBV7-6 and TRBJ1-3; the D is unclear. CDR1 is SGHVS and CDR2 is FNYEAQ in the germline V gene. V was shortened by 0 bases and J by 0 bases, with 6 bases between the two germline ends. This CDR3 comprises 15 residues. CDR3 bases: TGTGCCAGCAGCTTAGCACACTACTCTGGAAACACCATATATTTT. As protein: CASSLAHYSGNTIYF.

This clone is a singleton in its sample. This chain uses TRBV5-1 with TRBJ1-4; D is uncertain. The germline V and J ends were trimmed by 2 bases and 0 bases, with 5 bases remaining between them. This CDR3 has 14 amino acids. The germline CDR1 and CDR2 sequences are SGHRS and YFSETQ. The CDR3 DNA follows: TGCGCCAGCAGCTTTTTCTCAACTAATGAAAAACTGTTTTTT. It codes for CASSFFSTNEKLFF.